Each of the 23 T cell receptor beta chains below was sequenced from the same sample in a study of control samples from healthy donors and cancer patients. This table comes from immunoSEQ multiplex PCR, and its TCRdb copy is limited to in-frame clones, with some not included. The table records tens of thousands of clones, approximately 84% of them present only once. Sequenced material: PBMCs. All receptors come from a man in his 70s with lung cancer.

This rearrangement joins TRBV5-5 to TRBJ2-7; no firm D call. V was shortened by 4 bases and J by 3 bases, with 14 bases between the two germline ends. The CDR3 consists of 14 residues. Looked up from germline, CDR1 is SGHKS and CDR2 is YYEKEE (reference sequence). CDR3: CASSPMWVLYEQYF. The CDR3 DNA reads TGTGCCAGCAGCCCGATGTGGGTCCTCTACGAGCAGTACTTC.

This clone was observed a handful of times. The chain carries TRBV20-1 and TRBJ1-1; tentative D call: TRBD1 (5 bases). Trimming pared 3 bases from V and 7 bases from J, leaving 12 bases between. Germline loops: CDR1 DFQATT, CDR2 SNEGSKA (reference sequence). This CDR3 region has 12 residues. Written as DNA, the CDR3 is TGCAGTGCTAGTCAGGGACCCAGTGAAGCTTTCTTT. Protein sequence: CSASQGPSEAFF.

The rearrangement joins TRBV1 to TRBJ1-2. TRBV1 is a pseudogene segment. The CDR3 spans 13 residues. The CDR3 protein is CTSSPQGGRVNTF. The CDR3 nucleotides are TGCACCAGCAGCCCCCAGGGGGGGCGAGTCAACACCTTC.

This clone was counted once. The chain is built from TRBV6-6 and TRBJ1-5; tentatively, D is TRBD1 (5 bases). This CDR3 contains 16 residues. Germline loops: CDR1 MNHNY, CDR2 SVGAGI (reference sequence). The V end was cut by 7 bases, the J end by 6 bases, with 22 bases between. CDR3 DNA sequence: TGTGCCAGCACCCAGACAGAAATCCGGACCCGTCAGCCCCAGCATTTT. This codes for CASTQTEIRTRQPQHF.

The chain uses TRBV6-5 and TRBJ1-5; weak D call: TRBD1 (6 bases). In germline, CDR1 is MNHEY, CDR2 SVGAGI. Between the trimmed V and J ends, which lost 8 bases and 1 base, there was a span of 12 bases. The CDR3 length is 14 residues. The CDR3 is CASPQGTSNQPQHF. In DNA form, the CDR3 reads TGTGCCAGCCCCCAGGGGACAAGCAATCAGCCCCAGCATTTT.

V usage is TRBV29-1 and J usage is TRBJ1-2, with 9 positions matching TRBD1. This CDR3 is built from 13 residues. Trimming removed 7 bases from V and 4 bases from J; junction bases left unmatched: 7. Per germline, CDR1 SQVTM and CDR2 ANQGSEA. The CDR3 nucleotides are TGCAGCGGGTGGACAGGGGCGTCCTATGGCTACACCTTC. Translation: CSGWTGASYGYTF. Variable domain in full (rest from reference TRBV29-1 and TRBJ1-2): SAVISQKPSRDICQRGTSLTIQCQVDSQVTMMFWYRQQPGQSLTLIATANQGSEATYESGFVIDKFPISRPNLTFSTLTVSNMSPEDSSIYLCSGWTGASYGYTFGSGTRLTVV.

This clone came up a few times. This chain joins TRBV5-1 and TRBJ1-5; D gene unclear. Trimming cost V 0 bases and J 1 base, with 8 bases left between them. There are 15 residues in the CDR3. Germline CDR1 and CDR2: SGHRS and YFSETQ. CDR3 sequence: CASSLDNTSNQPQHF. CDR3 DNA sequence: TGCGCCAGCAGCTTGGACAACACGAGCAATCAGCCCCAGCATTTT.

This clone is a singleton in its sample. The chain uses TRBV5-6 and TRBJ1-6, with 7 positions matching TRBD1. Germline CDR1 is SGHDT and CDR2 is YYEEEE. CDR3 length: 15 residues. Germline trimming cut 4 bases from V and 7 bases from J; bases unmatched to any gene: 8. The CDR3 protein is CASSHEGAGNSPLHF. The CDR3 region has the DNA TGTGCCAGCAGCCACGAGGGGGCGGGCAATTCACCCCTCCACTTT. Supplemented by reference TRBV5-6 and TRBJ1-6, the full variable domain reads DAGVTQSPTHLIKTRGQQVTLRCSPKSGHDTVSWYQQALGQGPQFIFQYYEEEERQRGNFPDRFSGHQFPNYSSELNVNALLLGDSALYLCASSHEGAGNSPLHFGNGTRLTVT.

The chain has TRBV18 and TRBJ2-5, with D uncertain. The ends were cut back, 4 bases at V and 4 bases at J, with 10 bases in the middle. The CDR3 spans 13 residues. Germline CDR1 and CDR2: KGHSH and LQKENI. The DNA for the CDR3 is TGTGCCAGCTCACTAGGGCTCCGAGAGACCCAGTACTTC. This encodes CASSLGLRETQYF.

CDR3 amino acids: CASSETQTGTGRADTQYF. CDR3 in DNA: TGTGCCAGCAGTGAGACCCAAACCGGGACAGGCCGGGCAGATACGCAGTATTTT. This chain joins TRBV6-1 and TRBJ2-3; 8 bases match TRBD1. This CDR3 has 18 amino acids. Germline trimming cut 3 bases from V and 4 bases from J; bases unmatched to any gene: 15. From germline, CDR1 is MNHNS and CDR2 SASEGT.

The chain has TRBV6-5 and TRBJ1-4; 7 bases match TRBD1. Trimming at V came to 2 bases and at J to 8 bases, leaving 8 bases not matched to a gene. From germline, CDR1 is MNHEY and CDR2 SVGAGI. CDR3 size: 15 residues. CDR3 in amino acids: CASSYTTGSNEKLFF. The DNA of the CDR3 is TGTGCCAGCAGTTACACGACAGGGAGCAACGAAAAACTGTTTTTT.

The V call is TRBV30, the J call TRBJ2-2, with 7 bases matching TRBD1. The CDR3 has 15 residues. Trimming at V came to 3 bases and at J to 3 bases, leaving 7 bases not matched to a gene. Germline values: CDR1 GTSNPN, CDR2 SVGIG (reference sequence). The CDR3 DNA follows: TGTGCCTGGAGAACAGGGGTCTCCTACACCGGGGAGCTGTTTTTT. Its protein is CAWRTGVSYTGELFF.

The gene calls are TRBV19 and TRBJ1-2; D not certain. This CDR3 spans 13 amino acids. Trimming removed 4 bases at V and 4 bases at J, with 10 bases between. Germline CDR1 is LNHDA and CDR2 is SQIVND (reference sequence). The CDR3 is CASSKEWAYGYTF. In DNA, the CDR3 is TGTGCCAGTAGTAAAGAGTGGGCCTATGGCTACACCTTC.

Comment on this clone: Within the sample, other DNA sequences also encode this same CDR3. The chain is built from TRBV12-3 or TRBV12-4 and TRBJ1-5; perhaps TRBD1 as D (5 bases). The CDR3 is 13 residues long. V gave up 6 bases and J gave up 4 bases, with 10 bases separating them. CDR3 in DNA: TGTGCCAGCAGGGGGACGGGGAATCAGCCCCAGCATTTT. As protein: CASRGTGNQPQHF.

The V gene is TRBV18, the J gene TRBJ2-2, with 7 bases that match TRBD2. This CDR3 region has 14 residues. V trimming: 3 bases; J trimming: 7 bases; junction bases outside the gene matches: 5. Germline V gives CDR1 KGHSH, CDR2 LQKENI. The CDR3 region has the DNA TGTGCCAGCTCACCTCGCGCTAGCGGCGGGGAGCTGTTTTTT. This encodes CASSPRASGGELFF.

V gene TRBV5-1 combines with J gene TRBJ2-3, with TRBD1 as a possible D gene (5 bases). The CDR3 sequence is 12 residues long. Germline V CDR1 and CDR2: SGHRS, YFSETQ. V was pared by 2 bases and J by 5 bases, with 6 bases between. As DNA, the CDR3 is TGCGCCAGCAGCTTTCAGGGAGATACGCAGTATTTT. It encodes CASSFQGDTQYF.

This clone was seen a single time. This chain uses TRBV6-1 with TRBJ1-4; D may be TRBD1 (6 bases). Trimming pared 3 bases from V and 3 bases from J, leaving 14 bases between. The CDR3 totals 16 residues. Germline assignment: CDR1 MNHNS and CDR2 SASEGT. The CDR3 DNA follows: TGTGCCAGCAGTGAGGGGGACACCGTACCTAATGAAAAACTGTTTTTT. It specifies CASSEGDTVPNEKLFF.

The rearrangement links TRBV5-1 to TRBJ2-5; 7 positions match TRBD1. Looked up from germline, CDR1 is SGHRS and CDR2 is YFSETQ. Germline trimming cut 4 bases from V and 3 bases from J; bases unmatched to any gene: 3. This CDR3 is 13 amino acids long. CDR3 in DNA: TGCGCCAGCAGCCAAGGGGGCAAAGAGACCCAGTACTTC. Protein product: CASSQGGKETQYF. The whole variable domain, filled in from reference TRBV5-1 and TRBJ2-5, reads KAGVTQTPRYLIKTRGQQVTLSCSPISGHRSVSWYQQTPGQGLQFLFEYFSETQRNKGNFPGRFSGRQFSNSRSEMNVSTLELGDSALYLCASSQGGKETQYFGPGTRLLVL.

The chain has TRBV7-8 and TRBJ2-7; no clear D. Trimming left V 5 bases short and J 2 bases short, with 22 bases between. The CDR3 runs to 17 residues. Per germline, CDR1 SGHVS and CDR2 FQNEAQ. This chain's CDR3 is CASSQVAGPLLAYEQYF. The CDR3 nucleotides read TGTGCCAGCAGCCAGGTGGCAGGTCCATTGTTGGCCTACGAGCAGTACTTC. The variable domain in full, completed from reference TRBV7-8 and TRBJ2-7, reads GAGVSQSPRYKVAKRGQDVALRCDPISGHVSLFWYQQALGQGPEFLTYFQNEAQLDKSGLPSDRFFAERPEGSVSTLKIQRTQQEDSAVYLCASSQVAGPLLAYEQYFGPGTRLTVT.

This chain joins TRBV5-1 and TRBJ2-3; 7 bases match TRBD1. The V gene end was trimmed by 0 bases and the J gene end by 0 bases; junction bases not matched to a gene: 7. The V gene's germline CDR1 is SGHRS and CDR2 YFSETQ. The CDR3 is 17 amino acids. The CDR3 protein is CASSLAGGVSSTDTQYF. The CDR3 coding sequence is TGCGCCAGCAGCTTGGCAGGGGGTGTCTCTAGCACAGATACGCAGTATTTT.

Only a few counts were recorded for this clone. Here the CDR3 DNA reads TGTGCCAGTAGCCCCGGGACGGTCTCCTACGAGCAGTACTTC. It encodes CASSPGTVSYEQYF. J is TRBJ2-7 and V is TRBV19, with D tentatively TRBD1 or TRBD2 (5 bases each). This CDR3 contains 14 residues. Looked up from germline, CDR1 is LNHDA and CDR2 is SQIVND (reference sequence). V lost 6 bases and J lost 0, with 12 bases in between.

The chain links TRBV9 to TRBJ1-4; 7 positions agree with TRBD1. CDR3 length: 19 residues. Per the germline V gene, CDR1 is SGDLS and CDR2 is YYNGEE. The trim removed 0 bases at V and 4 bases at J, leaving 15 bases unmatched. CDR3 loop: CASSVGPRGSDSGNEKLFF. CDR3 nucleotide sequence: TGTGCCAGCAGCGTAGGACCCAGGGGGTCTGATTCTGGTAATGAAAAACTGTTTTTT.

The rearrangement joins TRBV7-3 to TRBJ2-1; 7 nucleotides line up with TRBD2. CDR1 is SGHTA, CDR2 FQGTGA, per germline. V lost 5 bases and J lost 9; bases outside the gene matches: 7. The CDR3 has 13 residues. As DNA, the CDR3 is TGTGCCAGCAGCCGGACCTGGGAGGGTGAGCAGTTCTTC. Translated: CASSRTWEGEQFF.